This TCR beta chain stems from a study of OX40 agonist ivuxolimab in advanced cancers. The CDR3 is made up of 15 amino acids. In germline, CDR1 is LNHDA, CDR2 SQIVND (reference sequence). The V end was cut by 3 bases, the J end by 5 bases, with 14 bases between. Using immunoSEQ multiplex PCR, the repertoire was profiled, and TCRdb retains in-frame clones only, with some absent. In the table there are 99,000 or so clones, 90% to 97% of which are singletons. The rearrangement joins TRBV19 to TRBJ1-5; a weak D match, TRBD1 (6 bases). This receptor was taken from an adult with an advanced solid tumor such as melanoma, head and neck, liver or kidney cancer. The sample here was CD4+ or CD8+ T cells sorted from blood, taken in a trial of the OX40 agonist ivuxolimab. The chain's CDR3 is CASSMPDRWDQPQHF. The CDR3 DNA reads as TGTGCCAGTAGTATGCCAGACAGGTGGGATCAGCCCCAGCATTTT.